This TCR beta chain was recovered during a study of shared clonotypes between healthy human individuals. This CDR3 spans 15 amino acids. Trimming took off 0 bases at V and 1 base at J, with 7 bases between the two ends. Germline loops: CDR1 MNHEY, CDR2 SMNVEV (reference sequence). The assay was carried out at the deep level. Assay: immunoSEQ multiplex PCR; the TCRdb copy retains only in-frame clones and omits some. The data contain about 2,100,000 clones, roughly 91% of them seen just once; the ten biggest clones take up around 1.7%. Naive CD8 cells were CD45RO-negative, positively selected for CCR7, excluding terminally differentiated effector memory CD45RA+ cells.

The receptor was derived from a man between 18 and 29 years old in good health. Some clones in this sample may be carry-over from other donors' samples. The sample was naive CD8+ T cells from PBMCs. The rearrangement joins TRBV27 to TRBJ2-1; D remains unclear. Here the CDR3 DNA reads TGTGCCAGCAGTTTATCGGTAGTTTCCTACAATGAGCAGTTCTTC. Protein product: CASSLSVVSYNEQFF.